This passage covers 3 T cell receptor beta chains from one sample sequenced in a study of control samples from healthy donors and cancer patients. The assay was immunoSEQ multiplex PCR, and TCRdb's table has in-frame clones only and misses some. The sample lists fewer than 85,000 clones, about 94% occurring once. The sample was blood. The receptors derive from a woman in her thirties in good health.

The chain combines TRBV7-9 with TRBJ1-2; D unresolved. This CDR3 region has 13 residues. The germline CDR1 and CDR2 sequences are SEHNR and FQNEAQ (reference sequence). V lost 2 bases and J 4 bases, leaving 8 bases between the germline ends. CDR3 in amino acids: CASSLTGPYGYTF. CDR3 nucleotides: TGTGCCAGCAGCTTAACTGGCCCCTATGGCTACACCTTC.

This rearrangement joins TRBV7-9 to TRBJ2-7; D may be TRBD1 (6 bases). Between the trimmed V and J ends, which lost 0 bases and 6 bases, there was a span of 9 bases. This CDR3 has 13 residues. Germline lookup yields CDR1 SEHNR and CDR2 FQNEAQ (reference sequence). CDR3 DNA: TGTGCCAGCAGCTTAGCTCCCAGGGGCGAGCAGTACTTC. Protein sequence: CASSLAPRGEQYF.

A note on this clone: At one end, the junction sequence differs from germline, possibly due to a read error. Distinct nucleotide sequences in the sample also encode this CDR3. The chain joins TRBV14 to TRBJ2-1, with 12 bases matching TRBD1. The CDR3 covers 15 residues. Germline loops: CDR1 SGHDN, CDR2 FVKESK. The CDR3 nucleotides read TGTGCCAGCAGTCAAGAGGGACAGGGGGCGAATGAGCAGTTCTTC. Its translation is CASSQEGQGANEQFF. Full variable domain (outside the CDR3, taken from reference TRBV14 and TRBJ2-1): EAGVTQFPSHSVIEKGQTVTLRCDPISGHDNLYWYRRVMGKEIKFLLHFVKESKQDESGMPNNRFLAERTGGTYSTLKVQPAELEDSGVYFCASSQEGQGANEQFFGPGTRLTVL.